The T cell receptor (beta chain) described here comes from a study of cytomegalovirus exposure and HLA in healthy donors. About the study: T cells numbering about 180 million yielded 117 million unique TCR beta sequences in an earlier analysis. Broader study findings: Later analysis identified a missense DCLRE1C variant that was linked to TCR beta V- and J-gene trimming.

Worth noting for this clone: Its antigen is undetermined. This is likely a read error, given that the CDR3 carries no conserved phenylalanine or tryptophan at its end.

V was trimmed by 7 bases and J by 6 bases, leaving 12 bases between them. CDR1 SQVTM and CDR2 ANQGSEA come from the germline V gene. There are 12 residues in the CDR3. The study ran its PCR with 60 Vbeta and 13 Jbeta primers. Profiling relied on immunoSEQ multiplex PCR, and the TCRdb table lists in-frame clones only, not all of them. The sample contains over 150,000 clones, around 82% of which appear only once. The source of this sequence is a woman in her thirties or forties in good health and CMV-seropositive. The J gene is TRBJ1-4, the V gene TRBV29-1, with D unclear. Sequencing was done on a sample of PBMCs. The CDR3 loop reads CSGKKEDEKLFL. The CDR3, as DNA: TGCAGCGGCAAGAAAGAGGATGAAAAACTGTTTCTT.